Here is one T cell receptor beta chain with its context. TCRdb's copy holds only in-frame clones and misses some; the assay was immunoSEQ multiplex PCR. This repertoire shows about 140,000 clones, over 80% found once; its top ten account for roughly 1.6%. Germline values: CDR1 SNHLY, CDR2 FYNNEI. The CDR3 loop spans 15 amino acids. V lost 7 bases to trimming and J lost 2 bases; unmatched junction nucleotides: 10. The entry originates in a study of blood T cell repertoires in COVID-19. Study summary: The origin of the acute and convalescent COVID-19 samples was the United States, Italy and Spain. PBMCs, B-cell-depleted T cells, or T cells provided the cDNA or gDNA that made up the material.

This TCR came from a human donor in a cohort sampled during active COVID-19. The sample comprised peripheral blood. The rearrangement links TRBV2 to TRBJ1-2; 7 nucleotides line up with TRBD1. CDR3 DNA sequence: TGTGCCAGCATCGAACATCAAGGGGGCAACTATGGCTACACCTTC. It codes for CASIEHQGGNYGYTF.